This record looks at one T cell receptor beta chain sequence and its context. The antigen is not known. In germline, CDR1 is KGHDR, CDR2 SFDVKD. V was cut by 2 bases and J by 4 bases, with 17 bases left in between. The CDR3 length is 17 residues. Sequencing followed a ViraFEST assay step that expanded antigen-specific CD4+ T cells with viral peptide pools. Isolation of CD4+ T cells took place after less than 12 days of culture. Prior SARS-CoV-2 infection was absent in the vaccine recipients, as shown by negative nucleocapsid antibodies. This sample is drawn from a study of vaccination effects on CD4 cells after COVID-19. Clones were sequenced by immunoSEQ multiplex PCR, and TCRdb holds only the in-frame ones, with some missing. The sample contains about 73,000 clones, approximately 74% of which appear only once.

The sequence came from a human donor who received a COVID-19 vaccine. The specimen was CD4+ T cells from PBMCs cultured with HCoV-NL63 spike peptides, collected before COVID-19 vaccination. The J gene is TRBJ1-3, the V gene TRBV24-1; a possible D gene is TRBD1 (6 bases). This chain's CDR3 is CATSDSSTGNYGNTIYF. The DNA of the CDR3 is TGTGCCACCAGTGATTCCTCCACAGGGAATTACGGAAACACCATATATTTT.